These T cell receptor beta chains were read from a single sample in a study of blood T cell repertoires in COVID-19. Libraries were prepared by immunoSEQ multiplex PCR; TCRdb keeps only in-frame clonotypes and omits some of them. The sample carries 170,000 or so clones, approximately 86% recorded once. The sample consisted of peripheral blood. The receptors stem from a middle-aged man with active or convalescent COVID-19. Each CDR3 is given without its conserved first and last residue.

j_call	v_call	cdr3_aa
TRBJ2-7	TRBV19	ASSIPGSYEQY
TRBJ1-5	TRBV19	ASSKGHGGSNQPQH
TRBJ2-1	TRBV4-1	ASSPPGERAREQF
TRBJ2-7	TRBV5-8	ASKSGGPVYEQY
TRBJ1-1	TRBV2	ASSGLIAF
TRBJ1-5	TRBV5-1	ASSPDRGNQPQH
TRBJ1-2	TRBV11-1	ASSLGAQSDYGYT
TRBJ1-2	TRBV9	ASSVGPGQGYGYT
TRBJ1-5	TRBV19	ASSKRQEAQGVGSNQPQH
TRBJ2-2	TRBV5-1	ASSLAGGTSLGGELF